This T cell receptor beta chain came from a study of post-analysis software for immune sequencing data. Germline loops: CDR1 MNHEY, CDR2 SVGAGI. Trimming left V 2 bases short and J 5 bases short, with 16 bases between. This CDR3 comprises 17 residues. Sequencing libraries made from TCR beta cDNA carried unique molecular identifiers. One entry per CDR3 protein results from TCRdb running MiXCR on the PCR reads. Of approximately 570,000 distinct CDR3 sequences listed, roughly 45% are singletons. Broader study findings: Relative to controls, patients had several TRBV segments at higher frequency, with TRBV5-6, TRBV5-1 and TRBV20-1 among these. Same-batch preparations were strongly co-clustered by F measure.

This clonotype is a singleton in its sample. Its target is unknown. This receptor was taken from a girl aged 10 to 17 with multiple sclerosis. Sequencing was done on a sample of blood. This chain links TRBV6-5 with TRBJ1-6; D remains unclear. The CDR3 loop reads CASSYGRGGPDNSPLHF. The CDR3 DNA reads as TGTGCCAGCAGTTACGGGCGGGGTGGGCCGGATAATTCACCCCTCCACTTT.